This entry features one T cell receptor (beta chain) sequence. Expressed TCRB transcripts were sequenced, since all the RNA that had been isolated was reverse transcribed. Clones were read by immunoSEQ multiplex PCR, and TCRdb kept only the in-frame ones, dropping some. The table shows around 310,000 clones, with around 10% occurring only once. The sample belongs to a study of beta chain features in type 1 diabetes. Germline CDR1 MNHEY, CDR2 SMNVEV (reference sequence). V gave up 6 bases and J gave up 5 bases, with 10 bases separating them. The CDR3 runs to 12 residues. The sequenced sample was naive CD4+ T cells from blood. The sequence was collected from a woman aged 25 to 39 in good health. The chain couples TRBV27 to TRBJ1-2, with unresolved D. The CDR3 bases are TGTGCCAGCAGCCACACCGATTATGGCTACACCTTC. This translates into CASSHTDYGYTF.